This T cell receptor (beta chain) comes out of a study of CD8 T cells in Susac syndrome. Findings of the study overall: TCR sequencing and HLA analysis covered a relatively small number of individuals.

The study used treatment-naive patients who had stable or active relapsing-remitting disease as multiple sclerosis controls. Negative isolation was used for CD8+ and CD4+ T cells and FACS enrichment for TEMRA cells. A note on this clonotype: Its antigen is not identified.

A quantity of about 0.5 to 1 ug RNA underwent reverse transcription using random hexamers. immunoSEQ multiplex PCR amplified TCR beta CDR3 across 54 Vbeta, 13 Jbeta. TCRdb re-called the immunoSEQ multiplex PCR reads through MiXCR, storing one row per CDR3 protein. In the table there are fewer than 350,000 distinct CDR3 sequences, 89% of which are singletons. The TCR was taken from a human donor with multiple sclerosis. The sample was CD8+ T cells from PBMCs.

This CDR3 is CSARDPTGGDTDTQYF. As DNA, the CDR3 is TGCAGTGCTAGAGATCCTACAGGGGGGGACACAGATACGCAGTATTTT. The J gene is TRBJ2-3, the V gene TRBV20-1; tentative D call: TRBD1 (8 bases). V lost 0 bases, J lost 2 bases, and 15 bases lay in between. Looked up from germline, CDR1 is DFQATT and CDR2 is SNEGSKA (reference sequence). This CDR3 is 16 amino acids long.